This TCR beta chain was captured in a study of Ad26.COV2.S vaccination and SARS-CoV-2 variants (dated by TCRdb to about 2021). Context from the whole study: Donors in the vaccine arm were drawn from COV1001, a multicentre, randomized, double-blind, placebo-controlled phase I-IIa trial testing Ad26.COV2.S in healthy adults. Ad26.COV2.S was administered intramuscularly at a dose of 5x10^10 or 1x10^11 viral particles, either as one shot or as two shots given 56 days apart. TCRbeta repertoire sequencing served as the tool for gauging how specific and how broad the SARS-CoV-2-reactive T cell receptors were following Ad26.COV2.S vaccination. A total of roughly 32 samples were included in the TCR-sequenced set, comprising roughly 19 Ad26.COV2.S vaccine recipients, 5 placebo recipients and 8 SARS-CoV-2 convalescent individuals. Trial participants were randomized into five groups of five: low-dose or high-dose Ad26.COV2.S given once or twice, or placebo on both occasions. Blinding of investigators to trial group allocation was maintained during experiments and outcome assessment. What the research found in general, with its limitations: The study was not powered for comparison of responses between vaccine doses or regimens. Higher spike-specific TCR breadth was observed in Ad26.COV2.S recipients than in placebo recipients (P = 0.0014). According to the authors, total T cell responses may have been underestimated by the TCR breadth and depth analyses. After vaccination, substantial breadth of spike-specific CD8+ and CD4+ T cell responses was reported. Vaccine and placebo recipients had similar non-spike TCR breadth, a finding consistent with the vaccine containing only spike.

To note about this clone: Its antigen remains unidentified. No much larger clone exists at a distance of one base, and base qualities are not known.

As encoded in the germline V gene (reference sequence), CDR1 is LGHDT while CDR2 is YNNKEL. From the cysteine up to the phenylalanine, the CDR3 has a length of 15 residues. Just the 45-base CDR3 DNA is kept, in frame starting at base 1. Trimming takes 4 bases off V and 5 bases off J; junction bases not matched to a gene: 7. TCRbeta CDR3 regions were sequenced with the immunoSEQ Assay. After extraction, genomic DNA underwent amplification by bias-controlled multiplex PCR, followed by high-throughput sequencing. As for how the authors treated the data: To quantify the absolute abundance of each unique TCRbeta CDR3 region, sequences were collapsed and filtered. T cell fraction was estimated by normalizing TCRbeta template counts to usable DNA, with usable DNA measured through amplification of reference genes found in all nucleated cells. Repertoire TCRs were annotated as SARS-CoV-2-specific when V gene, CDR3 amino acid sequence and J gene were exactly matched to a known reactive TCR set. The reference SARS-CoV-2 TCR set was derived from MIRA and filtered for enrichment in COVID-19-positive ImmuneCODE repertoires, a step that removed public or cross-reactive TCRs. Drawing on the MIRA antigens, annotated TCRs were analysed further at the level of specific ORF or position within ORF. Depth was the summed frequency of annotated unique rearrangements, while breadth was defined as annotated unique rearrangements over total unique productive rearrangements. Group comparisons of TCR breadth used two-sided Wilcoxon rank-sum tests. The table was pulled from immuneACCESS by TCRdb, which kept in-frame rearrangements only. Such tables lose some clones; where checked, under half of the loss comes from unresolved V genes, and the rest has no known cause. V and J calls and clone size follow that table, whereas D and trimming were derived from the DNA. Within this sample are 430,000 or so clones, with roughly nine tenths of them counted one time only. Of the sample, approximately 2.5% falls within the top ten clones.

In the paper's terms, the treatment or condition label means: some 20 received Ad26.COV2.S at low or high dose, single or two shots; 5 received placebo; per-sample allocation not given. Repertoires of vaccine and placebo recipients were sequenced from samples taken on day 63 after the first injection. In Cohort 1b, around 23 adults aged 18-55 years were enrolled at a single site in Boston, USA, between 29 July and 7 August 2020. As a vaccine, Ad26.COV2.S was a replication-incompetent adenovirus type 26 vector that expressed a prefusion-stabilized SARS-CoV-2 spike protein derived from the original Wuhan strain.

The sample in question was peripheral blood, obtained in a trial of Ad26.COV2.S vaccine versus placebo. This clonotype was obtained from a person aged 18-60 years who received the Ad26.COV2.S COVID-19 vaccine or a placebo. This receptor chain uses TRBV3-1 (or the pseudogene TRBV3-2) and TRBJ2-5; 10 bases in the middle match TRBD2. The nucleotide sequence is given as TGTGCCAGCAGCCCCCTAGCGGGAGAAAGGGAGACCCAGTACTTC. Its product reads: CASSPLAGERETQYF.